Following are 6 T cell receptor beta chains from one sample sequenced in a study of T cells in Graves' hyperthyroidism and ophthalmopathy. RNA transcripts yielded amplified TCR beta CDR3 regions. Carried out on the TCR CDR3, a first-round RT-PCR used the HTBI primer set. Using its own MiXCR run on the multiplex PCR reads, TCRdb lists one record per CDR3 protein. Of around 100,000 distinct CDR3 sequences listed, about half are singletons. The sample taken for sequencing was blood. These receptors came from a man aged 35 to 55 with Graves' hyperthyroidism.

This clonotype was counted ten times or more. The chain couples TRBV2 to TRBJ2-5, with 9 nucleotides matching TRBD1. Germline loops: CDR1 SNHLY, CDR2 FYNNEI. Unmatched junction bases numbered 6, after V lost 9 bases and J lost 4 bases. This CDR3 is 13 amino acids long. The chain's CDR3 is CARRDRALETQYF. The CDR3 DNA follows: TGTGCCAGACGGGACAGGGCGTTAGAGACCCAGTACTTC.

This sequence joins TRBV3-1 and TRBJ1-3; D remains unclear. The CDR3 consists of 14 residues. Germline V CDR1 and CDR2: LGHDT, YNNKEL (reference sequence). Trimming took 6 bases from V and 2 from J, leaving 11 bases between them. The CDR3, as DNA: TGTGCCAGCAGTCGAGCCGCGACTGGAAACACCATATATTTT. It encodes CASSRAATGNTIYF.

As regards this clonotype: Compared with germline, one end of the junction differs, possibly owing to a read error. The V and J genes are TRBV15 and TRBJ2-1; tentative D call: TRBD2 (5 bases). The CDR3 consists of 16 residues. From germline, CDR1 is LNHNV and CDR2 YYDKDF (reference sequence). The CDR3 coding sequence is TGTGCCACTAGCAGAGGTCCCCGGGGTACCTACAATGAGCAGTTCTTC. Amino acid sequence: CATSRGPRGTYNEQFF.

This clonotype was seen repeatedly, ten times or more. This chain connects TRBV6-5 to TRBJ2-7; 8 bases are a match to TRBD2. V shed 2 bases and J 3 bases; nucleotides not matched to a gene: 3. The CDR3 has 14 amino acids. Per germline, CDR1 MNHEY and CDR2 SVGAGI. CDR3 nucleotide sequence: TGTGCCAGCAGTTACAAGCGGGGGAGCTACGAGCAGTACTTC. Its translation is CASSYKRGSYEQYF.

This clonotype was observed at least ten times. This rearrangement joins TRBV2 to TRBJ2-1; the match to TRBD2 covers 12 bases. This CDR3 spans 15 amino acids. Germline CDR1 reads SNHLY; CDR2 reads FYNNEI. Losses at the gene ends were 6 bases for V and 9 bases for J; bases not matched to a gene: 9. The CDR3 DNA is TGTGCCAGCAGACCGACTAGCGGGAGAGGGGCTGAGCAGTTCTTC. Amino acid sequence: CASRPTSGRGAEQFF.

This chain uses TRBV28 with TRBJ2-3, with 10 bases that match TRBD1. CDR1 is MDHEN, CDR2 SYDVKM, per germline. The CDR3 length is 16 residues. J gave up 3 bases and V 9 bases, and 12 bases lay outside the gene matches. CDR3 loop: CASMTGGLVKTDTQYF. The CDR3 DNA reads as TGTGCCAGTATGACAGGGGGCTTAGTGAAAACAGATACGCAGTATTTT.